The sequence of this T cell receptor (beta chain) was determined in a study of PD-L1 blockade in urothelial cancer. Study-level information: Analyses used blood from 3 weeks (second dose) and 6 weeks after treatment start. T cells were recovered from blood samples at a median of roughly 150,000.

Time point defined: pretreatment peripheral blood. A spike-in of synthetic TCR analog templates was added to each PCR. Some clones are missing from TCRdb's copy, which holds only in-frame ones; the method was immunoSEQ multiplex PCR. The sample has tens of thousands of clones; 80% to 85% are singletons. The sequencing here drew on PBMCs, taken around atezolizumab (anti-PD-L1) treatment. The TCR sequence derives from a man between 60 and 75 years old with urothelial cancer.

This CDR3 is CASSPPIGGTGELFF. The CDR3 region has the DNA TGTGCCAGCTCACCACCAATAGGGGGCACCGGGGAGCTGTTTTTT. This chain connects TRBV18 to TRBJ2-2; tentatively, D is TRBD1 (6 bases). The CDR3 totals 15 residues. V lost 0 bases and J lost 4, with 9 bases in between. The germline V gene has CDR1 KGHSH and CDR2 LQKENI.